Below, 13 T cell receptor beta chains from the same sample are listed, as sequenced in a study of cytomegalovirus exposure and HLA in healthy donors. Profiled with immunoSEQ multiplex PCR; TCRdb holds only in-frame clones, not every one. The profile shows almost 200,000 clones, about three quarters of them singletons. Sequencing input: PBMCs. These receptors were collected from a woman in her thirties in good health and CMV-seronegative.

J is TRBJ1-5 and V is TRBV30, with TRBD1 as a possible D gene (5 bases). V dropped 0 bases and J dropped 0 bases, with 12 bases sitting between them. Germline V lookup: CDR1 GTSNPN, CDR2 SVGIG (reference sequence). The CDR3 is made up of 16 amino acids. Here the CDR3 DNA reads TGTGCCTGGAGTGTATTCCCCGGGGGTAGCAATCAGCCCCAGCATTTT. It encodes CAWSVFPGGSNQPQHF.

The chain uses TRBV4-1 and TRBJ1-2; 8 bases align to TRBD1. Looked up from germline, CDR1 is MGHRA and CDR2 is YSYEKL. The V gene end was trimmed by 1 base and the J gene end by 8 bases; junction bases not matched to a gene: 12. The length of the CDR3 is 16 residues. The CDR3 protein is CASSQGLGTGFWGYTF. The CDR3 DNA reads TGCGCCAGCAGCCAAGGGCTCGGGACAGGTTTTTGGGGCTACACCTTC.

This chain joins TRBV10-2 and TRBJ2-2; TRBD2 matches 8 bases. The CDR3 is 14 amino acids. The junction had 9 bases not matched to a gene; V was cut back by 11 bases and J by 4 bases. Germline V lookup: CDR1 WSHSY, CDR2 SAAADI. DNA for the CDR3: TGCGCCGGAAGCGGGAGTCGCGGCACCGGGGAGCTGTTTTTT. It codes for CAGSGSRGTGELFF.

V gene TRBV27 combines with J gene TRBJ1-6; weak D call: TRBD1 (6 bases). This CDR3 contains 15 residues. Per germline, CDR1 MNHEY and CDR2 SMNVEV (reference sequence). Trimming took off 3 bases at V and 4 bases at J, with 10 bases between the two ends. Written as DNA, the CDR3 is TGTGCCAGCAGTTTGTCAGGGGTGTATAATTCACCCCTCCACTTT. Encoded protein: CASSLSGVYNSPLHF.

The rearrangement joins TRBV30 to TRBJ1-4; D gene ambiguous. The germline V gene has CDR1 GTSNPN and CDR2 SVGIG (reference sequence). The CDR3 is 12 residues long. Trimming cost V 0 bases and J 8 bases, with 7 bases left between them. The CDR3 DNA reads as TGTGCCTGGAGTGTACTAGAAGAAAAACTGTTTTTT. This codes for CAWSVLEEKLFF. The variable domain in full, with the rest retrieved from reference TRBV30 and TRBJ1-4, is SQTIHQWPATLVQPVGSPLSLECTVEGTSNPNLYWYRQAAGRGLQLLFYSVGIGQISSEVPQNLSASRPQDRQFILSSKKLLLSDSGFYLCAWSVLEEKLFFGSGTQLSVL.

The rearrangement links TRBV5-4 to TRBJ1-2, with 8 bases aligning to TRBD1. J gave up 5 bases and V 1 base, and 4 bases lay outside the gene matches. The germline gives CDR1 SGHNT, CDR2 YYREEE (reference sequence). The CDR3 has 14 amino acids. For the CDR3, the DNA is TGTGCCAGCAGCTTGAGGCAGGGGGCTTATGGCTACACCTTC. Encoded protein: CASSLRQGAYGYTF.

DNA of the CDR3: TGCGCCAGCAGCCAAGGGACAGGGAGGCCTGAAGCTTTCTTT. Its translation: CASSQGTGRPEAFF. The V call is TRBV4-1, the J call TRBJ1-1, with TRBD1 matching 8 bases. CDR3 length: 14 amino acids. Per germline, CDR1 MGHRA and CDR2 YSYEKL. V was pared by 1 base and J by 6 bases, with 4 bases of the junction left unmatched.

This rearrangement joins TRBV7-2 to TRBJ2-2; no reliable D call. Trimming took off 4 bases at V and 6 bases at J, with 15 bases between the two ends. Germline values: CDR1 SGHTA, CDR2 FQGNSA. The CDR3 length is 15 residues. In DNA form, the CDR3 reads TGTGCCAGCAGCTCCCAAGGATATGGAGCCGGGGAGCTGTTTTTT. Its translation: CASSSQGYGAGELFF.

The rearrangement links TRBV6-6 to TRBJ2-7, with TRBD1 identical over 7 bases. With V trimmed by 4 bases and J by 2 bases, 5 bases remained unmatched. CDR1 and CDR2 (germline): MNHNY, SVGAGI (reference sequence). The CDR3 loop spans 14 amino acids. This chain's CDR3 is CASSWDSLTYEQYF. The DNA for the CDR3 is TGTGCCAGCAGTTGGGACAGTCTAACCTACGAGCAGTACTTC.

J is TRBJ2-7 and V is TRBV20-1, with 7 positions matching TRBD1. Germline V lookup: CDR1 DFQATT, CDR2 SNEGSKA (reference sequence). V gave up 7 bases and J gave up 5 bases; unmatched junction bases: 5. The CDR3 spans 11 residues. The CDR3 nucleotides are TGCAGTGTCTACAGGGGCCACGAGCAGTACTTC. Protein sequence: CSVYRGHEQYF.

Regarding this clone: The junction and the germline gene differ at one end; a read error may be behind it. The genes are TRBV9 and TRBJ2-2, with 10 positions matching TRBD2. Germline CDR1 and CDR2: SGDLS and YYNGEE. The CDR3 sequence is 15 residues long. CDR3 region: CASSFSGGNPGELFF. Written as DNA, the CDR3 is TGTGCCAGCAGCTTTAGCGGGGGGAACCCCGGGGAGCTGTTTTTT.

The CDR3 sequence is CASRDSNTGELFF. The CDR3 nucleotides read TGTGCCAGCCGGGATAGCAACACCGGGGAGCTGTTTTTT. This chain connects TRBV28 to TRBJ2-2, with D perhaps TRBD2 (5 bases). The CDR3 is made up of 13 amino acids. Trimming left V 8 bases short and J 2 bases short, with 9 bases between. CDR1 and CDR2 from the germline V gene are MDHEN and SYDVKM.

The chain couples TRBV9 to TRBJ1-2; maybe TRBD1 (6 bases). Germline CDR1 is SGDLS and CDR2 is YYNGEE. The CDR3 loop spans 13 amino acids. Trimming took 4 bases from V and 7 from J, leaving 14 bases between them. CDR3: CASSPGGAVGYTF. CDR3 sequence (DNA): TGTGCCAGCAGCCCGGGGGGGGCCGTTGGCTACACCTTC. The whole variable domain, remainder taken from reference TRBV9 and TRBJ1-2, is DSGVTQTPKHLITATGQRVTLRCSPRSGDLSVYWYQQSLDQGLQFLIQYYNGEERAKGNILERFSAQQFPDLHSELNLSSLELGDSALYFCASSPGGAVGYTFGSGTRLTVV.